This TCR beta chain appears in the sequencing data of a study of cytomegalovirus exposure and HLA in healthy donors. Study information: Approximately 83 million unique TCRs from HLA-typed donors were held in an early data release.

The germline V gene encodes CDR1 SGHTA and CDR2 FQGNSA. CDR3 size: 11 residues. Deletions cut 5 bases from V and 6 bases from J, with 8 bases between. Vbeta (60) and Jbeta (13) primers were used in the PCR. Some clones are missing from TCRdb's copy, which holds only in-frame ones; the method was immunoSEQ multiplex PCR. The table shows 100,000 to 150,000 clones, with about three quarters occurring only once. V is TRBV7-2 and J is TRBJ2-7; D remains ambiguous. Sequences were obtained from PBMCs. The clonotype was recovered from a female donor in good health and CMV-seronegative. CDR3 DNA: TGTGCCAGCAGCCCTCCCGGCGAGCAGTACTTC. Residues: CASSPPGEQYF.